Listed here is a single TCR beta chain. The specificity of this receptor is unknown. Base qualities are not at hand, and no much larger clone is one base apart. Participants in the prospective study were aged about 18 to 95 years, lived in some 24 United States geographic areas, and enrolled through a virtual design. To assign participants to cohorts, the prospective study relied on clinical history that participants themselves reported in a screening survey and a study questionnaire. For ImmuneRACE Cohort 3, a participant was defined as recovered based on two consecutive negative NP/OP PCR tests, clearance by a healthcare professional, or resolution of symptoms. In the prospective study, whole blood, serum and a nasopharyngeal or oropharyngeal swab were collected from each participant by mobile phlebotomists. Additional blood draws and questionnaires over an approximately 2-month period could optionally be provided by prospective study participants. Prospective study blood samples were shipped either frozen or at room temperature before DNA extraction.

These data belong to a study of blood T cell repertoires in COVID-19 (dated by TCRdb to about 2020). The study in broad terms: The collaborator samples originated in the United States, Italy and Spain and spanned the acute and convalescent phases of COVID-19. A freely available public database, intended as a resource for researchers studying the immune response to SARS-CoV-2, is where the repertoires were released. The material from the prospective study consisted of cDNA or gDNA derived from T cells, B-cell-depleted T cells, or PBMCs. HLA class I and class II types, where available, came from metadata supplied by the sample provider rather than from assay-based typing. Deeply sampled blood TCRbeta repertoires from subjects exposed to, actively infected with, or recovered from COVID-19 were included in the dataset. A de-identified subject ID, COVID-19 status, age in years and sex were almost always included in the sample metadata. Samples came from the ongoing ImmuneRACE study (first 160 participants) plus 1,254 subjects from 6 global collaborators. The study at large found these results: Clinical and demographic metadata were provided uncurated, with the amount varying by source and participant.

Trimming leaves V shorter by 2 bases and J shorter by 2 bases, with the junction holding 3 bases beyond the gene matches. Reading from cysteine to phenylalanine, the CDR3 counts 15 amino acids. The read is trimmed to its CDR3 DNA, 45 bases read in frame from base 1. The germline V gene sets CDR1 to SGHDT and CDR2 to YYEEEE. The immunoSEQ Assay, a bias-controlled multiplex PCR, was used to amplify TCRbeta CDR3 regions from genomic DNA. As for the original processing: The number of nucleated cells in each sample was estimated by amplification of reference gene primers within the assay. To quantify the absolute abundance of each unique TCRbeta CDR3 rearrangement, sequence reads were collapsed and filtered. For each sample, productive Simpson clonality was calculated by taking the square root of Simpson's diversity index across productive rearrangements. In TCRdb, the immuneACCESS table is reduced to in-frame sequences with V and J assigned. These tables do not hold every clone; where another copy was compared, an unresolved V gene accounts for under half, and the others remain unexplained. That table gives V, J and clone size, and the DNA gave D and trimming. The sample includes approximately 350,000 clones, with roughly nine tenths observed a single time. About 1% of the sample is in the top ten clones.

Sequenced: PBMCs or T cells enriched from blood (not recorded which). The TCR was taken from a man aged 18 to 30 who had recovered from COVID-19. Here the chain combines TRBV5-6 and TRBJ2-1; the central 8 bases match TRBD1. The base sequence is TGTGCCAGCAGCTTCGACAGGGGTCCCTACAATGAGCAGTTCTTC. It codes for CASSFDRGPYNEQFF.